This T cell receptor beta chain originates from a study of shared clonotypes between healthy human individuals. Study outcomes and limitations: Shared clonotypes: approximately 5.3% naive CD4, around 3.7% naive CD8, about 2.4% memory CD4, about 0.4% memory CD8. Exclusively blood specimens were collected; tissue repertoires likely differ.

The table came from immunoSEQ multiplex PCR; TCRdb's copy has only in-frame clones and leaves some out. Of around 1,000,000 clones in the sample, 60% to 80% were seen once. The study drew its donors from healthy HIV-negative adults without recent acute infections or vaccinations. The CDR3 sequence is 16 residues long. Trimming took 4 bases from V and 2 from J, leaving 15 bases between them. Germline lookup yields CDR1 SEHNR and CDR2 FQNEAQ (reference sequence). A note on this clone: What it recognizes is unknown.

The sequence was obtained from a young man in good health. Some clones in this sample may be carry-over from other donors' samples. Sequenced: memory CD4+ T cells from PBMCs. Regarding subset: CD45RA-negative fraction. The chain carries TRBV7-9 and TRBJ1-3, with D perhaps TRBD1 (5 bases). CDR3 protein: CASSSPSGGAGNTIYF. The CDR3 nucleotides read TGTGCCAGCAGCTCCCCGTCGGGGGGTGCTGGAAACACCATATATTTT.